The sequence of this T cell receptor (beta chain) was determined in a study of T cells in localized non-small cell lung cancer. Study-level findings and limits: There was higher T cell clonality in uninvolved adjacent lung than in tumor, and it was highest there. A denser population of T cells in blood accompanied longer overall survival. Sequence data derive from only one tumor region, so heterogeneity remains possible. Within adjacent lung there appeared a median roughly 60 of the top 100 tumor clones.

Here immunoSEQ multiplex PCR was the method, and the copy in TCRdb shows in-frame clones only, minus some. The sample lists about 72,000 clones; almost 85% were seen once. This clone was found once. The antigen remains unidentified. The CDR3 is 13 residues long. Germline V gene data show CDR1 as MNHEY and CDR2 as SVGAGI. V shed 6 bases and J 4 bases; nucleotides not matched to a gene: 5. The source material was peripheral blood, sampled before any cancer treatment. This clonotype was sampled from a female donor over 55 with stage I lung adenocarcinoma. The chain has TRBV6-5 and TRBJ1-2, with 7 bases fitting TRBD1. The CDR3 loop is CASSQGQSYGYTF. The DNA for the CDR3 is TGTGCCAGCAGCCAGGGACAGTCCTATGGCTACACCTTC.